One sample yielded the 18 T cell receptor beta chains listed below, sequenced in a study of shared clonotypes between healthy human individuals. Measured with immunoSEQ multiplex PCR; TCRdb has only the in-frame clones, and not every one. The sample holds about 2.1 million clones, under 95% seen once. Terminally differentiated effector memory CD45RA+ cells were left out of the naive CD8 fraction, which was CD45RO-negative and positively selected for CCR7. Material: naive CD8+ T cells from PBMCs. These receptors all stem from a man between 18 and 35 years old in good health. Some clones in this sample may be carry-over from other donors' samples.

The chain joins TRBV7-6 to TRBJ1-1; D uncertain. CDR3 length equals 17 residues. In germline, CDR1 is SGHVS, CDR2 FNYEAQ. Between the trimmed V and J ends, which lost 2 bases and 6 bases, there was a span of 22 bases. The chain's CDR3 is CASSLLSREWGGAEAFF. The CDR3 DNA sequence: TGTGCCAGCAGCTTACTCTCAAGGGAATGGGGAGGAGCTGAAGCTTTCTTT.

V usage is TRBV7-2 and J usage is TRBJ2-7; D gene uncertain. This CDR3 is built from 13 residues. The germline V and J ends were trimmed by 3 bases and 1 base, with 7 bases remaining between them. The V gene's germline CDR1 is SGHTA and CDR2 FQGNSA. This CDR3 is CASSFEVSYEQYF. The CDR3 DNA sequence: TGTGCCAGCAGCTTTGAAGTATCCTACGAGCAGTACTTC.

This chain uses TRBV21-1 with TRBJ2-2; the table names TRBD2, a call not compared with the DNA. TRBV21-1 is tagged as a pseudogene. CDR3 length equals 18 residues. The CDR3 spells CASSKGGAGSTNTGELFF. The CDR3 DNA sequence: TGTGCCAGCAGCAAAGGGGGAGCGGGATCGACGAACACCGGGGAGCTGTTTTTT.

This rearrangement joins TRBV4-1 to TRBJ1-5; TRBD1 matches 10 bases. From germline, CDR1 is MGHRA and CDR2 YSYEKL. CDR3 length equals 16 residues. V gave up 4 bases and J gave up 5 bases; unmatched junction bases: 8. The CDR3 nucleotides read TGCGCCAGCAGCCTGGAGGGACAGGGGCCCTATCAGCCCCAGCATTTT. This translates into CASSLEGQGPYQPQHF.

The V and J genes are TRBV7-9 and TRBJ1-5; tentatively, D is TRBD1 (5 bases). This CDR3 is 14 amino acids long. V lost 5 bases and J lost 7, with 15 bases in between. Looked up from germline, CDR1 is SEHNR and CDR2 is FQNEAQ (reference sequence). For the CDR3, the DNA is TGTGCCAGCAGCCCTCCAGGGTTGGGCCAGCCCCAGCATTTT. As protein: CASSPPGLGQPQHF.

V is TRBV28 and J is TRBJ1-5, with D uncertain. V was shortened by 2 bases and J by 1 base, with 9 bases between the two germline ends. CDR1 is MDHEN and CDR2 is SYDVKM in the germline V gene. The CDR3 is 15 residues long. CDR3 DNA sequence: TGTGCCAGCAGTTTAATCGAGGCCAGCAATCAGCCCCAGCATTTT. The encoded protein is CASSLIEASNQPQHF. The entire variable domain, with the rest obtained from reference TRBV28 and TRBJ1-5, is as follows: DVKVTQSSRYLVKRTGEKVFLECVQDMDHENMFWYRQDPGLGLRLIYFSYDVKMKEKGDIPEGYSVSREKKERFSLILESASTNQTSMYLCASSLIEASNQPQHFGDGTRLSIL.

This chain uses TRBV27 with TRBJ2-1, with 13 positions matching TRBD2. The CDR3 runs to 14 residues. Trimming took 2 bases from V and 11 from J; bases not matched to a gene: 3. The germline V gene encodes CDR1 MNHEY and CDR2 SMNVEV (reference sequence). CDR3 loop: CASSLGLAGVKQFF. The CDR3 DNA reads as TGTGCCAGCAGTTTAGGACTAGCGGGAGTTAAGCAGTTCTTC.

The chain links TRBV6-5 to TRBJ2-7; D perhaps matches TRBD1 (6 bases). V was clipped by 4 bases and J by 2 bases, with 12 bases between them. This CDR3 has 14 amino acids. Germline V gives CDR1 MNHEY, CDR2 SVGAGI. CDR3: CASSSGTFAYEQYF. In DNA form, the CDR3 reads TGTGCCAGCAGTTCCGGGACATTCGCCTACGAGCAGTACTTC.

This chain's CDR3 is CASSLEQGMEKLFF. In DNA, the CDR3 is TGTGCCAGCAGCTTAGAGCAGGGGATGGAAAAACTGTTTTTT. The V gene is TRBV7-9, the J gene TRBJ1-4, with D perhaps TRBD1 (6 bases). Trimming left V 1 base short and J 8 bases short, with 11 bases between. The CDR3 totals 14 residues. Looked up from germline, CDR1 is SEHNR and CDR2 is FQNEAQ (reference sequence).

This clone showed up just once. The V call is TRBV4-2, the J call TRBJ2-7; 7 bases align to TRBD1. The CDR3 has 16 amino acids. Germline V gene data show CDR1 as LGHNA and CDR2 as YNFKEQ. The J segment lost 3 bases and the V segment lost 0 bases, leaving 8 bases of the junction unmatched. The DNA of the CDR3 is TGTGCCAGCAGCCAAGAACCGGACAGGCCCAACTACGAGCAGTACTTC. Encoded protein: CASSQEPDRPNYEQYF.

The V and J genes are TRBV5-1 and TRBJ2-7, with D possibly matching TRBD2 (5 bases). The V and J ends lost 0 bases and 4 bases respectively, with 26 bases between them. The CDR3 has 19 residues. Germline CDR1 SGHRS, CDR2 YFSETQ. CDR3 nucleotides: TGCGCCAGCAGCTTGGGTTCTCGCCCTAGCTCGGCGGGCCCTTACGAGCAGTACTTC. Residues: CASSLGSRPSSAGPYEQYF.

V gene TRBV7-9 combines with J gene TRBJ1-6; D is perhaps TRBD1 (6 bases). CDR1 and CDR2 from the germline V gene are SEHNR and FQNEAQ (reference sequence). There are 15 residues in the CDR3. The V end lost 1 base, the J end lost 6 bases, and 10 bases lay between the germline ends. This chain's CDR3 is CASSLVQGVNSPLHF. The CDR3 DNA reads TGTGCCAGCAGCTTAGTACAGGGAGTTAATTCACCCCTCCACTTT.

This chain's CDR3 is CASSLDRTTNYGYTF. The CDR3 nucleotides are TGCGCCAGCAGCCTAGACAGGACTACTAACTATGGCTACACCTTC. V usage is TRBV5-1 and J usage is TRBJ1-2; D is possibly TRBD1 (6 bases). V was clipped by 4 bases and J by 0 bases, with 13 bases between them. CDR1 is SGHRS and CDR2 is YFSETQ in the germline V gene. This CDR3 has 15 residues.

The count of this clone is one. This chain joins TRBV5-6 and TRBJ2-7; perhaps TRBD1 as D (5 bases). V was pared by 4 bases and J by 1 base, with 12 bases between. The CDR3 consists of 14 residues. Per the germline V gene, CDR1 is SGHDT and CDR2 is YYEEEE. CDR3 sequence: CASSRGDSSYEQYF. In nucleotides, the CDR3 is TGTGCCAGCAGCCGAGGTGACAGTTCCTACGAGCAGTACTTC.

The rearrangement uses TRBV27 and TRBJ2-2; D is unresolved. V was shortened by 1 base and J by 4 bases, with 7 bases between the two germline ends. The CDR3 covers 14 residues. Germline CDR1 MNHEY, CDR2 SMNVEV (reference sequence). CDR3 residues: CASSLYQSTGELFF. For the CDR3, the DNA is TGTGCCAGCAGTTTATACCAGAGCACCGGGGAGCTGTTTTTT.

The rearrangement links TRBV6-6 to TRBJ1-1; TRBD1 might be the D (5 bases). CDR3 length: 14 amino acids. The V end was cut by 5 bases, the J end by 2 bases, with 12 bases between. Germline CDR1 and CDR2: MNHNY and SVGAGI (reference sequence). CDR3 DNA sequence: TGTGCCAGCAGTATCCGGGACCTAAACACTGAAGCTTTCTTT. This sequence encodes CASSIRDLNTEAFF.

The V and J genes are TRBV27 and TRBJ2-7; unclear D gene. The V and J ends lost 6 bases and 2 bases respectively, with 5 bases between them. The CDR3 extends over 11 amino acids. Germline CDR1 is MNHEY and CDR2 is SMNVEV (reference sequence). CDR3 coding DNA: TGTGCCAGCAGAAATACCTACGAGCAGTACTTC. The encoded protein is CASRNTYEQYF.

The V and J genes are TRBV14 and TRBJ2-7; D gene ambiguous. Germline lookup yields CDR1 SGHDN and CDR2 FVKESK. V lost 4 bases and J 2 bases, leaving 6 bases between the germline ends. The CDR3 is 12 residues long. CDR3 DNA sequence: TGTGCCAGCAGCCGCGGTACCTACGAGCAGTACTTC. Amino acid sequence: CASSRGTYEQYF.